This passage covers 6 T cell receptor beta chains from one sample sequenced in a study of cytomegalovirus exposure and HLA in healthy donors. A multiplex PCR was run with 60 Vbeta primers and 13 Jbeta primers. Some clones are missing from TCRdb's copy, which holds only in-frame ones; the method was immunoSEQ multiplex PCR. In the table there are some 140,000 clones, approximately 70% of which are singletons. Source material: PBMCs. The source is a woman aged 40 to 50 in good health and CMV-seronegative.

The chain has TRBV28 and TRBJ1-1; maybe TRBD1 (6 bases). The CDR3 has 15 residues. Between the trimmed V and J ends, which lost 2 bases and 1 base, there was a span of 11 bases. Germline V CDR1 and CDR2: MDHEN, SYDVKM. CDR3 sequence (DNA): TGTGCCAGCAGTTTACCCACGACAGGGAACACTGAAGCTTTCTTT. Its translation: CASSLPTTGNTEAFF.

The table lists this clone with a few counts. CDR3 sequence (DNA): TGCGCCAGCAGCTTGGTGGTACAGGACTATACTGAAGCTTTCTTT. It translates to CASSLVVQDYTEAFF. J is TRBJ1-1 and V is TRBV5-1, with D tentatively TRBD1 (5 bases). Between the trimmed V and J ends, which lost 0 bases and 5 bases, there was a span of 14 bases. The CDR3 covers 15 residues. Germline CDR1 is SGHRS and CDR2 is YFSETQ.

On this clone itself: This specimen includes other DNA sequences encoding the same CDR3. This sequence joins TRBV5-4 and TRBJ1-1; D is unclear. The germline V and J ends were trimmed by 0 bases and 7 bases, with 13 bases remaining between them. This CDR3 contains 14 residues. Per germline, CDR1 SGHNT and CDR2 YYREEE (reference sequence). The CDR3 DNA is TGTGCCAGCAGCTTGGTCGGGAAGCTAGGTGAAGCTTTCTTT. Translating gives CASSLVGKLGEAFF.

This clone appeared once. The J gene is TRBJ2-7, the V gene TRBV7-9; 8 bases line up with TRBD1. V trimming: 5 bases; J trimming: 4 bases; junction bases outside the gene matches: 4. CDR1 and CDR2 from the germline V gene are SEHNR and FQNEAQ (reference sequence). This CDR3 comprises 13 residues. CDR3 DNA: TGTGCCAGCAGCGGGACAGGAGTTTACGAGCAGTACTTC. This translates into CASSGTGVYEQYF.

The chain carries TRBV4-1 and TRBJ1-2; tentative D call: TRBD1 (6 bases). The germline CDR1 and CDR2 sequences are MGHRA and YSYEKL. Trimming took 2 bases from V and 4 from J, leaving 8 bases between them. The CDR3 spans 13 residues. CDR3 amino acids: CASSQQGTYGYTF. The CDR3, as DNA: TGCGCCAGCAGCCAACAGGGGACCTATGGCTACACCTTC.

In its sample, this clone was seen a few times. The CDR3 is CASSLGSGGTEAFF. The CDR3 DNA is TGTGCCAGCAGCTTGGGGTCAGGGGGCACTGAAGCTTTCTTT. The V gene is TRBV5-8, the J gene TRBJ1-1; TRBD1 aligns across 7 bases. CDR1 and CDR2 from the germline V gene are SGHTS and YDEGEE. Trimming cost V 0 bases and J 4 bases; bases outside gene matches: 3. This CDR3 has 14 residues.